Following are 9 T cell receptor beta chains from one sample sequenced in a study of blood T cell repertoires in COVID-19. Libraries were prepared by immunoSEQ multiplex PCR; TCRdb keeps only in-frame clonotypes and omits some of them. The sample includes fewer than 110,000 clones, roughly 87% seen only once; the top ten take 6.2%. Sequencing used peripheral blood. Every receptor here comes from a human donor in a cohort sampled during active COVID-19.

The table lists this clone with many counts. V and J are TRBV6-1 and TRBJ1-2, with 7 bases matching TRBD1. In germline, CDR1 is MNHNS, CDR2 SASEGT. CDR3 length: 12 residues. Germline trimming cut 2 bases from V and 7 bases from J; bases unmatched to any gene: 1. The CDR3 DNA reads as TGTGCCAGCAGTGAATCAGGGGGTGGCTACACCTTC. As protein: CASSESGGGYTF.

The V gene is TRBV29-1, the J gene TRBJ2-1; D perhaps matches TRBD2 (5 bases). Between the trimmed V and J ends, which lost 4 bases and 4 bases, there was a span of 8 bases. CDR1 is SQVTM, CDR2 ANQGSEA, per germline. The CDR3 is made up of 12 amino acids. CDR3 loop: CSVGWRYNEQFF. CDR3 sequence (DNA): TGCAGCGTTGGCTGGAGGTACAATGAGCAGTTCTTC.

The gene calls are TRBV4-2 and TRBJ2-7; 12 nucleotides line up with TRBD2. This CDR3 region has 18 residues. Germline CDR1 reads LGHNA; CDR2 reads YNFKEQ. Trimming removed 0 bases from V and 0 bases from J; junction bases left unmatched: 6. DNA of the CDR3: TGTGCCAGCAGCCAAGATCTACGACTAGCGGGGGACTCCTACGAGCAGTACTTC. It is translated as CASSQDLRLAGDSYEQYF.

This clone occurred a few times. The chain uses TRBV5-5 and TRBJ2-7, with D possibly being TRBD2 (5 bases). This CDR3 has 14 amino acids. The V end was cut by 4 bases, the J end by 0 bases, with 11 bases between. Germline CDR1 reads SGHKS; CDR2 reads YYEKEE (reference sequence). Here the CDR3 DNA reads TGTGCCAGCAGCCCGGCGGGCAGCTCCTACGAGCAGTACTTC. Residues: CASSPAGSSYEQYF. The full variable domain, with the rest looked up from reference TRBV5-5 and TRBJ2-7, is DAGVTQSPTHLIKTRGQQVTLRCSPISGHKSVSWYQQVLGQGPQFIFQYYEKEERGRGNFPDRFSARQFPNYSSELNVNALLLGDSALYLCASSPAGSSYEQYFGPGTRLTVT.

The CDR3 DNA reads as TGTGCCAGCAGTTCGACAGGGAATGCTTTGTCTGGCTACACCTTC. Translation gives CASSSTGNALSGYTF. This sequence joins TRBV28 and TRBJ1-2; the match to TRBD1 covers 7 bases. V shed 4 bases, J shed 7 bases, and the junction held 12 bases outside the gene matches. Germline lookup yields CDR1 MDHEN and CDR2 SYDVKM. This CDR3 is 15 amino acids long.

A few counts support this clone. This sequence joins TRBV10-3 and TRBJ2-7; 9 bases agree with TRBD1. Germline V gene lookup returns CDR1 ENHRY and CDR2 SYGVKD. The CDR3 has 14 amino acids. V shed 5 bases and J 4 bases; nucleotides not matched to a gene: 6. The CDR3 reads CAISTGQGLYEQYF. In nucleotides, the CDR3 is TGTGCCATCAGTACGGGACAGGGTCTATACGAGCAGTACTTC.

This clone was counted once. The V and J genes are TRBV24-1 and TRBJ2-2, with TRBD2 matching over 7 bases. This CDR3 contains 17 residues. V shed 2 bases and J 6 bases; nucleotides not matched to a gene: 11. Germline values: CDR1 KGHDR, CDR2 SFDVKD. This CDR3 reads CATSDSGREGRAGELFF. The CDR3 DNA follows: TGTGCCACCAGTGATTCAGGAAGAGAAGGGAGGGCCGGGGAGCTGTTTTTT.

The chain combines TRBV4-1 with TRBJ2-2; 7 bases line up with TRBD2. CDR1 MGHRA and CDR2 YSYEKL come from the germline V gene. This CDR3 comprises 17 residues. The V segment lost 0 bases and the J segment 3 bases; nucleotides outside the gene matches: 7. The CDR3 DNA is TGCGCCAGCAGCCAAGATGGGGAGGGCCGAGACACCGGGGAGCTGTTTTTT. Translation gives CASSQDGEGRDTGELFF.

This clone was counted between two and nine times. The rearrangement links TRBV28 to TRBJ2-7; tentatively, D is TRBD1 (5 bases). The V end was cut by 3 bases, the J end by 0 bases, with 9 bases between. The CDR3 contains 14 residues. Germline V gives CDR1 MDHEN, CDR2 SYDVKM. The DNA for the CDR3 is TGTGCCAGCAGTTTTGCAGGGTTCTCCTACGAGCAGTACTTC. Its protein product is CASSFAGFSYEQYF.